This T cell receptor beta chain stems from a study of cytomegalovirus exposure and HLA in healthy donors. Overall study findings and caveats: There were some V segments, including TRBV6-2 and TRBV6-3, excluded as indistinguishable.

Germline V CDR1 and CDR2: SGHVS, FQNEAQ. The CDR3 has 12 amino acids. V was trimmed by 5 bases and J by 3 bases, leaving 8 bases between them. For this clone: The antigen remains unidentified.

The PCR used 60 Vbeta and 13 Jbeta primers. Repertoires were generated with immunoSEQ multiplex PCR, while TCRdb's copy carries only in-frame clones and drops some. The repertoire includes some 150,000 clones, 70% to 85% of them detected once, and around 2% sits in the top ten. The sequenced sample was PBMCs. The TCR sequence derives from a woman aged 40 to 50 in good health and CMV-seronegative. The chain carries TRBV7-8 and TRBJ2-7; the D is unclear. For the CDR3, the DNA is TGTGCCAGCAGCCACGACAACTACGAGCAGTACTTC. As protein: CASSHDNYEQYF.